This TCR beta chain is from a study of T-cell memory formation after mild COVID-19. About the study: The study found TCR clusters largely donor specific. Whole-study results and caveats: Contracting clones localized mainly to CM and EM when CD4+ and mainly to EMRA when CD8+.

CDR3 length: 15 amino acids. Trimming took off 2 bases at V and 9 bases at J, with 19 bases between the two ends. This clonotype was seen a few times. Its antigen is undetermined. Barcoded TCR alpha and TCR beta cDNA libraries with UMIs came from 5'RACE using constant-segment primers. TCRdb ran MiXCR on the 5' RACE reads and lists one entry per CDR3 protein. Of 400,000 to 500,000 distinct CDR3 sequences listed, roughly 20% are singletons. The genes are TRBV12-3 or TRBV12-4 and TRBJ1-2, with a weak D call TRBD1 (5 bases). Sequenced: PBMCs or a T cell subset sorted from them (not recorded which). The sequence derives from an adult woman who had mild COVID-19 (a few samples of this study predate the infection). Cell type and time point are not known. As DNA, the CDR3 is TGTGCCAGCAGTTTAATAGTCAGGGAGGATCATCGCTACACCTTC. Translating it yields CASSLIVREDHRYTF.